This is a list of T cell receptor beta chains from one sample in a study of T cell responses to AZD1222 COVID-19 vaccine. This table comes from immunoSEQ multiplex PCR, and its TCRdb copy is limited to in-frame clones, with some not included. The sample consists of about 110,000 clones, more than 75% of them appearing once. Specimen: peripheral blood, collected on day 0 of AZD1222 vaccination. The receptors stem from an adult in good health. The conserved cysteine and the conserved F or W are not part of the CDR3 here.

TRBJ2-1	TRBV19	ATLTGSPGQLF
TRBJ2-3	TRBV5-1	ASSWQGAGDTQY
TRBJ2-5	TRBV27	ASSLSRGETQY
TRBJ1-2	TRBV18	ASSHQDGDYGYT
TRBJ1-5	TRBV6-2/TRBV6-3	ASSSNSLNQPQH
TRBJ1-2	TRBV5-1	ASSPEGNLIDYGYT
TRBJ1-2	TRBV19	ATSGIPQKTGNYGYT
TRBJ1-2	TRBV30	AWKQGPANYGYT
TRBJ2-7	TRBV16	ASSQSWTPSSYEQY
TRBJ2-7	TRBV4-1	ASSQPGQGTYEQY
TRBJ2-2	TRBV6-1	ASSENLGFANTGELF
TRBJ1-1	TRBV2	ASRETGNTEAF
TRBJ1-4	TRBV4-3	ASSQERQGVTNEKLF
TRBJ1-1	TRBV7-9	ASSLGGSFDVTEAF
TRBJ2-7	TRBV11-2	ASSFGVGDEQY
TRBJ1-6	TRBV29-1	SARDGGLGSPLH
TRBJ2-1	TRBV7-6	ASSSSGDGYWSYNEQF
TRBJ2-7	TRBV4-3	ASSFAVEGYEQY
TRBJ2-7	TRBV12-3/TRBV12-4	ASSFGVSYEQY
TRBJ1-3	TRBV19	ASSRSGTAIGNTIY
TRBJ2-2	TRBV4-2	ASSQDQTGELF
TRBJ1-6	TRBV5-1	ASRGEINSPLH
TRBJ2-1	TRBV4-1	ASSQEIGGTYNEQF
TRBJ2-3	TRBV7-2	ASSLERGGRTDTQY
TRBJ2-7	TRBV6-2/TRBV6-3	ASSPGVYEQY
TRBJ2-5	TRBV6-5	ASSPTGNQETQY
TRBJ1-1	TRBV6-6	ASSSGQVMGTEAF
TRBJ1-4	TRBV30	AWSAGTLNEKLF
TRBJ2-7	TRBV20-1	SASRVAAGVREQY
TRBJ2-1	TRBV5-6	ASSLPGYNEQF
TRBJ2-4	TRBV5-4	ASSSVQGVAKNIQY
TRBJ1-1	TRBV29-1	SVGQGSGTEAF
TRBJ2-7	TRBV6-2/TRBV6-3	ASSYSKPGPRHPEQY
TRBJ2-7	TRBV15	ATSRSPWVSYEQY
TRBJ1-5	TRBV5-1	ASSPEGANQPQH
TRBJ1-2	TRBV30	AWSRGKIYGYT
TRBJ1-1	TRBV6-7	ASSPSGQGIGTTEAF
TRBJ2-1	TRBV6-2/TRBV6-3	ASSRTEGGGPNEQF
TRBJ1-5	TRBV5-1	ASRGDSNQPQH
TRBJ1-3	TRBV5-6	ASSLGGNTIY
TRBJ2-7	TRBV5-1	ASSLVGGGPTYEQY
TRBJ1-5	TRBV4-1	ASSQEGGNQPQH
TRBJ2-5	TRBV7-2	ASSDSGTSIETQY
TRBJ2-2	TRBV29-1	SVEGTQGITGELF
TRBJ1-2	TRBV7-2	ASSLGTVSGRWGGYT
TRBJ1-6	TRBV19	ASSITGGTGGGSPLH
TRBJ1-5	TRBV5-4	ASSSDRVNQPQH
TRBJ1-6	TRBV25-1	ASSEGFQGSSYNSPLH
TRBJ2-4	TRBV7-2	ASSPGQGNIQY
TRBJ1-2	TRBV19	ASKVSQGSQGGYT
TRBJ2-7	TRBV7-2	ASSPGLASYEQY
TRBJ2-1	TRBV5-1	ASSLTENNEQF
TRBJ2-4	TRBV19	ATRQYGGENIQY